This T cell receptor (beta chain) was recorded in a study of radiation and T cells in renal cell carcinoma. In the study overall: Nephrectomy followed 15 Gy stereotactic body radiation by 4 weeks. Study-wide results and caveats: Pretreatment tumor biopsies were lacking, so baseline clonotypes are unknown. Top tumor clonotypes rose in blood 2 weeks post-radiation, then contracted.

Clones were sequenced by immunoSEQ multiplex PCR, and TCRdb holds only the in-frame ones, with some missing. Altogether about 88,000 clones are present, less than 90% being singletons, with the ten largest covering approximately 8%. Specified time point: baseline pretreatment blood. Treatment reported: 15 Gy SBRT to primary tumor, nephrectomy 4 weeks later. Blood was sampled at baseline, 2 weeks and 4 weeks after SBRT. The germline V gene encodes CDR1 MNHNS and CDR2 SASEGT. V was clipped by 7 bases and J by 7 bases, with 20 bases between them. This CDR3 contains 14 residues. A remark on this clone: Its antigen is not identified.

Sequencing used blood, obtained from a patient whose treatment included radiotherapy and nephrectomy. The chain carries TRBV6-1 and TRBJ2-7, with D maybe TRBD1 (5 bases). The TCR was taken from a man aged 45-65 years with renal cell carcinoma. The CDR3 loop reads CASTPGHQSREQYF. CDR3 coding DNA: TGTGCCAGCACCCCCGGACACCAGTCTAGGGAGCAGTACTTC.